Given below is one T cell receptor (beta chain) in context. Antigen: not known. Germline CDR1 and CDR2: SEHNR and FQNEAQ (reference sequence). The CDR3 runs 12 residues. The V end was cut by 8 bases, the J end by 8 bases, with 12 bases between. This specimen comes from a study of beta chain features in type 1 diabetes. As every portion of the isolated RNA was reverse transcribed, the sequencing read expressed TCRB transcripts. Method: immunoSEQ multiplex PCR; TCRdb's copy keeps in-frame clones and lacks some. The sample lists some 640,000 clones, about 14% occurring once. Whole-study results and caveats: No resolution was reached here on whether HLA type influences TCRB rearrangement. TCRB CDR3s from Type 1 diabetes patients were moderately but significantly shorter in all four CD4+ subsets.

The sequence was obtained from a young man with type 1 diabetes. Sequencing was done on a sample of naive CD4+ T cells from blood. The rearrangement uses TRBV7-9 and TRBJ1-4; D is perhaps TRBD1 (5 bases). For the CDR3, the DNA is TGTGCCAGCCAGTACTCAGGGGAAAAACTGTTTTTT. Its translation: CASQYSGEKLFF.